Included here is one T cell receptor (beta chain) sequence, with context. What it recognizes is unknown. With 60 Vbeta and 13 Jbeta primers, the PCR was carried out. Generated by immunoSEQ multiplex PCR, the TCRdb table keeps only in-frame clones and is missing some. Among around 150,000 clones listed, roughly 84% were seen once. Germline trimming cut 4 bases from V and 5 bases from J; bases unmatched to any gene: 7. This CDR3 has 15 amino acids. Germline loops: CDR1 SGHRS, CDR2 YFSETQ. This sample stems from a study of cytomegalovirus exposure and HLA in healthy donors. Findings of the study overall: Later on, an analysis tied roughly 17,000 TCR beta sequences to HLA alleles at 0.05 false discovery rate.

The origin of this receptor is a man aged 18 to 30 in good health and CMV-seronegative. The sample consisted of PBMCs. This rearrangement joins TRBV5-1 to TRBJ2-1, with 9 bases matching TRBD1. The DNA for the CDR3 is TGCGCCAGCAGCGTCGGACAGGGGATTCACAATGAGCAGTTCTTC. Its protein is CASSVGQGIHNEQFF.